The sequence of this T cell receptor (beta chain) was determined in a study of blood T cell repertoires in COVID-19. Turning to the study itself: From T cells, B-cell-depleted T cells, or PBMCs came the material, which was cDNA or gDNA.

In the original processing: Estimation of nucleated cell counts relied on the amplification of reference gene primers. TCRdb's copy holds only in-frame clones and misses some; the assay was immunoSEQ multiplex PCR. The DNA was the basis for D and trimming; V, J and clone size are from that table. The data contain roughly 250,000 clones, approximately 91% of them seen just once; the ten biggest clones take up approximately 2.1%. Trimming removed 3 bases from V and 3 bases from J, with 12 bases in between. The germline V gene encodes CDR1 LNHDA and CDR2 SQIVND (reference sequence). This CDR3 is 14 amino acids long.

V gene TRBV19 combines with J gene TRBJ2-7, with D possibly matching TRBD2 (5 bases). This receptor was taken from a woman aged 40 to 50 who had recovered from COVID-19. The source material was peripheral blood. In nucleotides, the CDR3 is TGTGCCAGTAGTATCACTCCGGGGAACTACGAGCAGTACTTC. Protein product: CASSITPGNYEQYF.